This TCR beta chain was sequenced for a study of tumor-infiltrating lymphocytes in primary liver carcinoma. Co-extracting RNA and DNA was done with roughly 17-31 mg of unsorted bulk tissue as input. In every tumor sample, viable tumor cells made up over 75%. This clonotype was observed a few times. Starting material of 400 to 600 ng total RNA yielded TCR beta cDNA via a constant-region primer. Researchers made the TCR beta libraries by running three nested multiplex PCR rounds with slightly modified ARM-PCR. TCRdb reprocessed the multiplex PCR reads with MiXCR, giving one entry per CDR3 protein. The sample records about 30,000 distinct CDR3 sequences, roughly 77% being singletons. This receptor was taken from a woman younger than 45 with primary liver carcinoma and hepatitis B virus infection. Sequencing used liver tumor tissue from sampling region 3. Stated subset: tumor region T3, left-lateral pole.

This CDR3 reads CASSPPQGPTWELFF. The CDR3 DNA sequence: TGTGCCAGCAGCCCTCCGCAAGGACCTACCTGGGAGCTGTTTTTT. This chain connects TRBV11-2 to TRBJ2-2; D is uncertain. Trimming stripped 5 bases from V and 9 bases from J, with 19 bases between. CDR1 and CDR2 from the germline V gene are SGHAT and FQNNGV. There are 15 residues in the CDR3.